The present T cell receptor (beta chain) was sequenced within a study of T cells after yellow fever vaccination. A 5'RACE template-switching step, the method used to make TCR cDNA, added a universal primer site and UMIs. From the 5' RACE reads, TCRdb called clonotypes with MiXCR, one entry per CDR3 protein. The table shows approximately 510,000 distinct CDR3 sequences, with 21% occurring only once. A word on this clonotype: Its specificity is unknown.

The V and J ends lost 3 bases and 13 bases respectively, with 10 bases between them. The CDR3 loop spans 12 amino acids. Study results and limitations: Peaking faster, on day 5 versus 15, the secondary response was nonetheless weaker.

The source was PBMCs, collected around 3 weeks after the first yellow fever vaccination. The chain has TRBV12-3 or TRBV12-4 and TRBJ1-6; D is uncertain. This TCR came from a man aged 18 to 29 who received the YFV17D yellow fever vaccine. The CDR3 here is CASSFRPEPLHF. DNA for the CDR3: TGTGCCAGCAGTTTCAGGCCCGAGCCCCTCCACTTT.